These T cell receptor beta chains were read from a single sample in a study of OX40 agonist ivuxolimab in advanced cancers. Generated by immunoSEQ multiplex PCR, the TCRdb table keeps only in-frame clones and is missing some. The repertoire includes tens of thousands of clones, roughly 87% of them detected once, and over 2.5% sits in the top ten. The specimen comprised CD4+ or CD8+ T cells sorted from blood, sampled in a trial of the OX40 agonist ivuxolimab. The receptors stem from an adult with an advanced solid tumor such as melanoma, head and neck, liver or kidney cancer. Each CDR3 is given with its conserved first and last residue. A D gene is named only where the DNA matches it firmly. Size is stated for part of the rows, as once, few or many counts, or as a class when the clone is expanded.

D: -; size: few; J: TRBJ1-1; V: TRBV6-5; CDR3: CASSYSLGRGEAFF; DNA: TGTGCCAGCAGTTACTCGTTGGGCCGGGGTGAAGCTTTCTTT
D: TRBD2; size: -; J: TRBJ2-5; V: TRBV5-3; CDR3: CASNCPGLAGEETQYF; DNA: TGTGCCAGTAACTGCCCAGGACTAGCGGGAGAAGAGACCCAGTACTTC
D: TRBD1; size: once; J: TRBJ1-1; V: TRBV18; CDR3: CASSPRVRGQGHLNRNTEAFF; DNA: TGTGCCAGCTCACCACGGGTTCGGGGACAGGGCCACCTTAACAGGAACACTGAAGCTTTCTTT
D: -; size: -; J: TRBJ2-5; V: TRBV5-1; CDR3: CASSPGGSQETQYF; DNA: TGCGCCAGCAGTCCGGGGGGCAGCCAAGAGACCCAGTACTTC
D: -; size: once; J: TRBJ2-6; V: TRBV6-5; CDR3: CASSYTRTSGANVLTF; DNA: TGTGCCAGCAGTTACACCCGGACGTCTGGGGCCAACGTCCTGACTTTC
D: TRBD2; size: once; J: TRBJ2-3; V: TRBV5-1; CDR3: CASSLGDYHTDTQYF; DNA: TGCGCCAGCAGCTTGGGGGACTACCACACAGATACGCAGTATTTT
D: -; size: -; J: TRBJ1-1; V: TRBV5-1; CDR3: CASSLGIVGDTEAFF; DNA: TGCGCCAGCAGCTTGGGGATCGTGGGGGACACTGAAGCTTTCTTT
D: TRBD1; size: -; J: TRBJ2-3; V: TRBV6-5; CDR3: CASSLQGAPTDTQYF; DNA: TGTGCCAGCAGCTTACAGGGGGCCCCCACAGATACGCAGTATTTT
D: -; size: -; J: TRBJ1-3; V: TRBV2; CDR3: CASTQGTSSGNTIYF; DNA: TGTGCCAGCACGCAGGGAACAAGCTCTGGAAACACCATATATTTT
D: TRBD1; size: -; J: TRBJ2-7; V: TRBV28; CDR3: CASSLGGQASYEQYF; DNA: TGTGCCAGCAGTTTAGGCGGACAGGCCTCCTACGAGCAGTACTTC
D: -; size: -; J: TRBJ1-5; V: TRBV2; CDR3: CASGREEDSNQPQHF; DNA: TGTGCCAGCGGACGGGAGGAGGATAGCAATCAGCCCCAGCATTTT
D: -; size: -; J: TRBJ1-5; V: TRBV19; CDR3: CASSGGAHQPQHF; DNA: TGTGCCAGTAGTGGAGGGGCTCATCAGCCCCAGCATTTT
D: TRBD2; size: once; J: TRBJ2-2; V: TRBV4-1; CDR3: CASSQDRSSSSGRNTGELFF; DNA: TGCGCCAGCAGCCAAGATCGTTCCTCCTCTAGCGGTCGAAACACCGGGGAGCTGTTTTTT
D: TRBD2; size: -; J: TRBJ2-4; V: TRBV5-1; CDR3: CASSHDSGRANIQYF; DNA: TGCGCCAGCAGCCATGACAGCGGGAGGGCAAACATTCAGTACTTC
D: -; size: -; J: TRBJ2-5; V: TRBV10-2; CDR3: CASSLPRTPTWGQYF; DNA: TGCGCCAGCAGTCTTCCCCGGACCCCTACATGGGGCCAGTACTTC
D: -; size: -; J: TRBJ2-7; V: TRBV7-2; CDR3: CASSPSSYEQYF; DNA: TGTGCCAGCAGCCCAAGCTCCTACGAGCAGTACTTC
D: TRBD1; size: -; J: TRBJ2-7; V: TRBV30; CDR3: CAWGRGSGEQYF; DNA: TGTGCCTGGGGCAGGGGGTCGGGCGAGCAGTACTTC
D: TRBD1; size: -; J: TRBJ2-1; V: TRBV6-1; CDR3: CAARSGGQGGDEQFF; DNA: TGTGCCGCCCGGAGTGGAGGACAGGGTGGCGATGAGCAGTTCTTC
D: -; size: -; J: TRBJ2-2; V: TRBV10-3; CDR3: CAVRQVGTGELFF; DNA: TGTGCCGTAAGACAGGTGGGCACCGGGGAGCTGTTTTTT
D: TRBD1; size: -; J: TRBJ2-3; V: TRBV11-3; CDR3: CASSPGDRVGSDTQYF; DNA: TGTGCCAGCAGCCCCGGGGACAGGGTAGGGTCAGATACGCAGTATTTT
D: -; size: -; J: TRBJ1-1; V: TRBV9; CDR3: CASSVAFNTEAFF; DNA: TGTGCCAGCAGCGTAGCGTTTAACACTGAAGCTTTCTTT
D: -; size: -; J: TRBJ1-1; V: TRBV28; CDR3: CASSLGVFEAFF; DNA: TGTGCCAGCAGCCTAGGGGTCTTTGAAGCTTTCTTT
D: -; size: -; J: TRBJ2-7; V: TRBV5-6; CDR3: CASSLGPEQYF; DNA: TGTGCCAGCAGCTTGGGCCCCGAGCAGTACTTC
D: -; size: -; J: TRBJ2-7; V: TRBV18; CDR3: CASSPGTRSYEQYF; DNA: TGTGCCAGCTCACCAGGGACACGATCCTACGAGCAGTACTTC
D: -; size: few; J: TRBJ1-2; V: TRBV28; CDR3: CASSWGGGADSYGYTF; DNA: TGTGCCAGCAGTTGGGGAGGCGGGGCGGATTCCTATGGCTACACCTTC
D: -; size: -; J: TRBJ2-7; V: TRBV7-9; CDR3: CASSRRGETYEQYF; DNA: TGTGCCAGCAGCCGCAGGGGCGAAACCTACGAGCAGTACTTC
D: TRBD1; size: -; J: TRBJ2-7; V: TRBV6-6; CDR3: CASSYSWTGGYEQYF; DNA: TGTGCCAGCAGTTACAGCTGGACAGGGGGCTACGAGCAGTACTTC
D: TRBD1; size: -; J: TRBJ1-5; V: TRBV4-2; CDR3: CASSQAGQGDQPQHF; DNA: TGTGCCAGCAGCCAAGCGGGACAGGGGGATCAGCCCCAGCATTTT
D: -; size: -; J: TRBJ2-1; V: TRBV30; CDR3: CAWSDRSYNEQFF; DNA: TGTGCCTGGAGCGACCGAAGCTACAATGAGCAGTTCTTC
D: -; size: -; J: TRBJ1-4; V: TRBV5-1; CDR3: CASRFNDEKNEKLFF; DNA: TGCGCCAGCAGATTTAACGACGAGAAAAATGAAAAACTGTTTTTT
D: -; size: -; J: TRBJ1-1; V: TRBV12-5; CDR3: CASGFFGGGPSTEAFF; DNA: TGTGCTAGTGGTTTCTTCGGGGGGGGGCCGAGCACTGAAGCTTTCTTT
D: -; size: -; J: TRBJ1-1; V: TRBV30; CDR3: CAWSVKPGRGTEAFF; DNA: TGTGCCTGGAGTGTAAAGCCAGGGCGAGGAACTGAAGCTTTCTTT
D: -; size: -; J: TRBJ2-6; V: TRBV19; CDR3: CASSIFLPGTSSGANVLTF; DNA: TGTGCCAGTAGTATATTCTTGCCGGGGACGAGCTCTGGGGCCAACGTCCTGACTTTC
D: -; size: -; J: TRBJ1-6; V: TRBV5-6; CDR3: CASSFGRRNSPLHF; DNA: TGTGCCAGCAGCTTCGGCAGGCGTAATTCACCCCTCCACTTT
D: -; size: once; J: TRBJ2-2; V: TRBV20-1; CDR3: CSATRTGELFF; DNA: TGCAGTGCTACGAGGACCGGGGAGCTGTTTTTT
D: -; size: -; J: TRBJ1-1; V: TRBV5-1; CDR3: CASSPISSNTEAFF; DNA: TGCGCCAGCAGCCCCATATCTTCGAACACTGAAGCTTTCTTT
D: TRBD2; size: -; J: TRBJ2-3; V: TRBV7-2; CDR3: CASSPGVLAEADTQYF; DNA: TGTGCCAGCAGCCCCGGGGTGCTAGCGGAGGCAGATACGCAGTATTTT
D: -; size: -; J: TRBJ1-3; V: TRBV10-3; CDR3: CAISEDSLSGNTIYF; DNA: TGTGCCATCAGTGAGGACAGTCTCTCTGGAAACACCATATATTTT
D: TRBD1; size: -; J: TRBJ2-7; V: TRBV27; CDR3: CASSSRGPIYEQYF; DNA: TGTGCCAGCAGTTCTAGGGGGCCTATCTACGAGCAGTACTTC
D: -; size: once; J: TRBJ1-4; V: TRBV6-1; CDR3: CASRPGTSNEKLFF; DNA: TGTGCCAGCCGCCCCGGGACATCTAATGAAAAACTGTTTTTT
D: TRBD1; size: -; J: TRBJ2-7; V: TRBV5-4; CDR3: CASSQQTGPAYEQYF; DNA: TGTGCCAGCAGCCAACAGACAGGGCCCGCCTACGAGCAGTACTTC
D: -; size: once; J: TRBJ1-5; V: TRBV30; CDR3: CAWRDGRGGHQPQHF; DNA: TGTGCCTGGAGAGACGGACGGGGAGGGCATCAGCCCCAGCATTTT
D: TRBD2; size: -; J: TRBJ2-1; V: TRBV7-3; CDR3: CASSSGTSANNEQFF; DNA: TGTGCCAGCAGCTCGGGGACTAGCGCAAACAATGAGCAGTTCTTC